A single sample is the source of the 11 T cell receptor delta chains below, sequenced in a study of γδ T cells in repeated Plasmodium falciparum infection. TCRdb made new clone calls on the multiplex PCR reads using CATT. The sample contains 85,000 to 95,000 delta-chain clones, over 1.1% of which appear only once. Flow sorting of PBMC yielded separate Vgamma9/Vdelta2+ and Vdelta2-negative gammadelta T cell populations for bulk repertoire analysis. The sequencing sample was made of gamma-delta T cells from blood. Source of these receptors: a pool of human donors (malaria-infected and uninfected, not separated).

As regards this clone: The TCRdb record carries a much larger clone's protein, which differs from this DNA's translation at residue 20; a read error is the likely cause, and the protein listed here is the DNA translation. A V gene of TRDV2 was called, but no J gene was assigned; the table's D gene call, TRDD3, was not cross checked with the DNA. From germline, CDR1 is GEAIGNYY and CDR2 EKD. The CDR3 runs to 22 residues. In DNA form, the CDR3 reads TGTGCCTGTGACACCGGACAACTGGGGGACCCGAGAACGTACTGGGACACCCGACAGACGTTTTTC. Protein sequence: CACDTGQLGDPRTYWDTRQTFF.

This clone was seen ten or more times. A far larger clone is a single base away, which makes a read error likely. The sample has other DNA sequences that encode this CDR3 too. The rearrangement uses TRDV2 and TRDJ1, with 7 bases aligning to TRDD3. The J gene comes from matching the DNA to germline here; TCRdb lacks it. The CDR3 spans 17 residues. CDR1 GEAIGNYY and CDR2 EKD come from the germline V gene. The CDR3 sequence: CACDTQYWGRDDDKLIF. In DNA, the CDR3 is TGTGCCTGCGACACTCAATACTGGGGCAGAGACGACGATAAACTCATCTTT.

The sample holds a few counts of this clone. A far larger clone is just one base off, so this is likely a read error. The same CDR3 is also encoded by other DNA sequences in this sample. The rearrangement links TRDV1 to TRDJ1; D may be TRDD2 (5 bases). V lost 9 bases, J lost 3 bases, and 14 bases lay in between. The CDR3 has 13 amino acids. CDR1 is TSWWSYY, CDR2 QGS, per germline. CDR3 sequence (DNA): TGTGCTCTCGGGTCCCCCTTCTCCGATAAACTCATCTTT. It codes for CALGSPFSDKLIF.

This clone was observed a few times. The protein that TCRdb holds for this DNA derives from a much larger clone and differs from the translated DNA at residue 11, which likely indicates a read error; the protein shown here is translated from the DNA. This chain uses TRDV3 with TRDJ1; D tentatively fits TRDD2 or TRDD3 (5 bases each). V was shortened by 0 bases and J by 1 base, with 39 bases between the two germline ends. This CDR3 contains 23 residues. Germline V lookup: CDR1 TVYSNPD, CDR2 GDNSRS (reference sequence). The CDR3 DNA is TGTGCCTTTAGCAATCCTAATCCTCCTCATGTAGCACCCCTCAGTACTGGCACCGATAAACTCATCTTT. Residues: CAFSNPNPPHVAPLSTGTDKLIF.

This clone was seen more than once but under ten times. TCRdb's protein, taken from a much larger clone, differs from this DNA's translation at residue 21, likely owing to a read error; the protein displayed comes from the DNA. CDR3 region: CALGEDRRIVLGDTLRYTDKPIF. CDR3 DNA: TGTGCTCTTGGGGAAGATAGAAGAATTGTACTGGGGGATACGCTCCGATACACCGATAAACCCATCTTT. No J gene was called, and the V gene is TRDV1; TRDD3 is taken as the D call from the table, unchecked against the DNA. The CDR3 sequence is 23 residues long. Germline CDR1 reads TSWWSYY; CDR2 reads QGS.

A note on this clone: The amino acid sequence in TCRdb belongs to a much larger clone and departs from this DNA's translation at residue 4, likely a sequencing read error; the sequence shown is translated from the DNA. The chain combines TRDV1 with TRDJ1; possible D gene TRDD2, 6 bases. CDR1 is TSWWSYY and CDR2 is QGS in the germline V gene. V was clipped by 7 bases and J by 0 bases, with 27 bases between them. The CDR3 has 19 amino acids. CDR3 coding DNA: TGTGCTCTTGTGGAGTATCGCGCCGGAGTCTTCCTGTACACCGATAAACTCATCTTT. Amino acid sequence: CALVEYRAGVFLYTDKLIF.

To note about this clone: A single base is all that separates this from a far larger clone, so a read error is likely. The same CDR3 arises from other DNA sequences in this sample as well. The V gene call is TRDV1, and the J gene call is absent; TRDD3, the table's D call, was not compared with the DNA. CDR1 is TSWWSYY and CDR2 is QGS in the germline V gene. CDR3 length: 20 amino acids. The CDR3 protein is CALGEPLYDLGDLYTDKLIF. DNA for the CDR3: TGTGCTCTTGGGGAACCCTTATACGATTTGGGGGACCTTTACACCGATAAGCTCATCTTT.

This clone was detected a few times. The TCRdb protein comes from a much larger clone and disagrees with this DNA's translation at residue 3, likely due to a read error; the protein given here is derived from the DNA. J is TRDJ1 and V is TRDV1, with a possible D match to TRDD3 (6 bases). The J gene, not given by TCRdb, was assigned here from a germline match of the nucleotide sequence. CDR1 is TSWWSYY, CDR2 QGS, per germline. The CDR3 length is 15 residues. CDR3 sequence reads: CAPGELSLTTDKLIF. CDR3 DNA: TGTGCTCCTGGGGAACTGTCCCTAACCACCGATAAACTCATCTTT.

Only a few counts were recorded for this clone. The protein TCRdb gives is from a much larger clone and does not agree with this DNA's translation at residue 12, likely a read error; the protein shown here comes from the DNA. The CDR3 protein is CACDTVGRKGGRLIF. DNA for the CDR3: TGTGCCTGTGACACCGTAGGGAGAAAAGGGGGTAGACTCATCTTT. The genes are TRDV2 and TRDJ1, with D perhaps matching TRDD3 (5 bases). TCRdb lists no J gene, so it was determined here by aligning the DNA to germline. The CDR3 spans 15 residues. Germline CDR1 is GEAIGNYY and CDR2 is EKD. V was shortened by 0 bases and J by 10 bases, with 20 bases between the two germline ends.

Comment on this clone: The protein held in TCRdb is that of a much larger clone and does not match this DNA's translation at residue 5, likely because of a read error; the protein shown is translated from the DNA. The J gene is TRDJ1, the V gene TRDV2; 10 bases are a match to TRDD3. The J gene, absent from TCRdb, was called here by matching the DNA to germline. The CDR3 runs 23 residues. V gave up 5 bases and J gave up 1 base; unmatched junction bases: 30. Germline-derived CDR1 and CDR2 are GEAIGNYY and EKD. The CDR3 DNA sequence: TGTGCCTGTGGCAACCACTTCCTAATGAGGGGGATACGCTCCCGGGGTTGCACCGATAAACTCATCTTT. Protein sequence: CACGNHFLMRGIRSRGCTDKLIF.

Only a few counts were recorded for this clone. This likely traces to a read error, being one base from a far larger clone. Within the sample, other DNA sequences also encode this same CDR3. This rearrangement joins TRDV2 to TRDJ1, with 9 positions matching TRDD3. As TCRdb names no J gene, one was assigned here on the basis of a DNA match to germline. From germline, CDR1 is GEAIGNYY and CDR2 EKD. Trimming removed 7 bases from V and 0 bases from J; junction bases left unmatched: 8. The CDR3 runs to 15 residues. CDR3 in DNA: TGTGCCTGCAATACTGGGGGACACTACACCGATAAACTCATCTTT. This gives the protein CACNTGGHYTDKLIF.